The 7 T cell receptor beta chains presented below share a single source sample, sequenced in a study of blood T cell repertoires in COVID-19. Repertoires were generated with immunoSEQ multiplex PCR, while TCRdb's copy carries only in-frame clones and drops some. Of 250,000 to 300,000 clones listed, 65% to 90% are singletons. The sequenced sample consisted of peripheral blood. The receptors stem from a woman in her 70s with COVID-19, enrolled during active disease.

V is TRBV2 and J is TRBJ1-3; the match to TRBD1 covers 9 bases. CDR1 and CDR2 from the germline V gene are SNHLY and FYNNEI. This CDR3 contains 17 residues. V shed 4 bases, J shed 3 bases, and the junction held 10 bases outside the gene matches. CDR3 sequence: CASSAGTGFFLGNTIYF. The CDR3 bases are TGTGCCAGCAGTGCCGGGACAGGGTTTTTTCTTGGAAACACCATATATTTT. Supplemented by reference TRBV2 and TRBJ1-3, the full variable domain reads EPEVTQTPSHQVTQMGQEVILRCVPISNHLYFYWYRQILGQKVEFLVSFYNNEISEKSEIFDDQFSVERPDGSNFTLKIRSTKLEDSAMYFCASSAGTGFFLGNTIYFGEGSWLTVV.

The CDR3 protein is CASSQEGGAHTDTQYF. The DNA for the CDR3 is TGTGCCAGCAGCCAAGAGGGGGGGGCGCACACAGATACGCAGTATTTT. The rearrangement uses TRBV4-2 and TRBJ2-3; D possibly corresponds to TRBD2 (7 bases). The V and J ends lost 0 bases and 2 bases respectively, with 12 bases between them. CDR1 and CDR2 (germline): LGHNA, YNFKEQ. The CDR3 sequence is 16 residues long.

CDR3 in amino acids: CASEEGRGTEAFF. The CDR3 DNA is TGTGCCAGCGAGGAGGGGCGCGGGACTGAAGCTTTCTTT. The chain is built from TRBV5-8 and TRBJ1-1, with D perhaps matching TRBD1 (5 bases). The CDR3 spans 13 residues. V lost 7 bases, J lost 5 bases, and 15 bases lay in between. Germline CDR1 SGHTS, CDR2 YDEGEE. The full variable domain, rest sourced from reference TRBV5-8 and TRBJ1-1, is EAGVTQSPTHLIKTRGQQATLRCSPISGHTSVYWYQQALGLGLQFLLWYDEGEERNRGNFPPRFSGRQFPNYSSELNVNALELEDSALYLCASEEGRGTEAFFGQGTRLTVV.

The V call is TRBV15, the J call TRBJ2-7, with D possibly being TRBD2 (5 bases). The germline gives CDR1 LNHNV, CDR2 YYDKDF (reference sequence). The CDR3 is made up of 12 amino acids. V gave up 5 bases and J gave up 4 bases, with 9 bases separating them. CDR3 sequence (DNA): TGTGCCACCAGCCCAGGAGGTTACGAGCAGTACTTC. Amino acids: CATSPGGYEQYF.

This chain uses TRBV5-1 with TRBJ2-7; possibly TRBD2 for D (7 bases). V was shortened by 4 bases and J by 2 bases, with 16 bases between the two germline ends. Germline assignment: CDR1 SGHRS and CDR2 YFSETQ. The CDR3 totals 15 residues. The CDR3 bases are TGCGCCAGCAGCCACCCGGGGGAGGGGGCCTACGAGCAGTACTTC. Translated: CASSHPGEGAYEQYF. Based on the CDR3 plus reference TRBV5-1 and TRBJ2-7, the full variable domain is KAGVTQTPRYLIKTRGQQVTLSCSPISGHRSVSWYQQTPGQGLQFLFEYFSETQRNKGNFPGRFSGRQFSNSRSEMNVSTLELGDSALYLCASSHPGEGAYEQYFGPGTRLTVT.

V usage is TRBV5-6 and J usage is TRBJ1-2; TRBD1 is a possible D gene (6 bases). Trimming took off 1 base at V and 3 bases at J, with 10 bases between the two ends. The germline V gene encodes CDR1 SGHDT and CDR2 YYEEEE. The CDR3 has 14 amino acids. CDR3 DNA: TGTGCCAGCAGCTTGACAGGGAAAGACTATGGCTACACCTTC. Translation: CASSLTGKDYGYTF.

The chain links TRBV24-1 to TRBJ2-5; 7 bases match TRBD2. The CDR3 loop spans 13 amino acids. J gave up 1 base and V 9 bases, and 4 bases lay outside the gene matches. Germline values: CDR1 KGHDR, CDR2 SFDVKD. The DNA for the CDR3 is TGTGCCACCCGCCCTAGCGGCCAAGAGACCCAGTACTTC. This translates into CATRPSGQETQYF.